This entry lists 29 T cell receptor beta chains sequenced from one sample in a study of T cell changes during pregnancy in multiple sclerosis. Assay used: immunoSEQ multiplex PCR; TCRdb lists only in-frame clones, some missing. The sample includes 70,000 to 95,000 clones, around 91% of them seen just once. The source was peripheral blood, collected before pregnancy. The receptors derive from a female donor with multiple sclerosis, enrolled in a pregnancy study.

This chain links TRBV7-2 with TRBJ2-3, with TRBD1 as a possible D gene (6 bases). The CDR3 has 18 amino acids. Germline-derived CDR1 and CDR2 are SGHTA and FQGNSA. V was trimmed by 3 bases and J by 2 bases, leaving 21 bases between them. CDR3 nucleotide sequence: TGTGCCAGCAGCTTGCAAGGGGGACCGGGATTGGCCACAGATACGCAGTATTTT. Translation gives CASSLQGGPGLATDTQYF.

The chain employs TRBV7-9 and TRBJ2-7; 8 bases line up with TRBD1. With V trimmed by 5 bases and J by 0 bases, 3 bases remained unmatched. The length of the CDR3 is 14 residues. Germline loops: CDR1 SEHNR, CDR2 FQNEAQ (reference sequence). The CDR3 region has the DNA TGTGCCAGCAGCCTGGACAGGGACTCCTACGAGCAGTACTTC. Translated, it gives CASSLDRDSYEQYF.

The V and J genes are TRBV2 and TRBJ2-3; D perhaps matches TRBD2 (7 bases). V lost 6 bases and J 3 bases, leaving 16 bases between the germline ends. The CDR3 has 15 amino acids. In germline, CDR1 is SNHLY, CDR2 FYNNEI. Here the CDR3 reads CASSARGRGTDTQYF. DNA for the CDR3: TGTGCCAGCAGCGCGCGGGGGCGGGGGACAGATACGCAGTATTTT.

The chain uses TRBV5-1 and TRBJ2-1; D is possibly TRBD2 (5 bases). Germline loops: CDR1 SGHRS, CDR2 YFSETQ. The CDR3 is made up of 15 amino acids. V lost 0 bases, J lost 7 bases, and 14 bases lay in between. The CDR3 protein is CASSLVPGWENEQFF. CDR3 bases: TGCGCCAGCAGCTTGGTTCCGGGATGGGAAAATGAGCAGTTCTTC. Filled out from reference TRBV5-1 and TRBJ2-1, the complete variable domain reads KAGVTQTPRYLIKTRGQQVTLSCSPISGHRSVSWYQQTPGQGLQFLFEYFSETQRNKGNFPGRFSGRQFSNSRSEMNVSTLELGDSALYLCASSLVPGWENEQFFGPGTRLTVL.

The rearrangement links TRBV6-5 to TRBJ2-3, with TRBD2 matching over 7 bases. This CDR3 is built from 15 residues. The V gene end was trimmed by 7 bases and the J gene end by 2 bases; junction bases not matched to a gene: 9. In germline, CDR1 is MNHEY, CDR2 SVGAGI. Here the CDR3 DNA reads TGTGCCAGCACCCCCGGGGAGGGCGTCACAGATACGCAGTATTTT. Translated: CASTPGEGVTDTQYF.

The rearrangement joins TRBV9 to TRBJ2-1; 13 bases align to TRBD2. The ends lost 4 bases at V and 8 bases at J; junction bases unmatched: 6. There are 15 residues in the CDR3. CDR1 is SGDLS and CDR2 is YYNGEE in the germline V gene. CDR3: CASSILAGGYDEQFF. The CDR3 nucleotides are TGTGCCAGCAGCATACTAGCGGGGGGGTATGATGAGCAGTTCTTC.

This chain joins TRBV11-2 and TRBJ2-7; 7 nucleotides match TRBD2. CDR3 length: 16 residues. Germline CDR1 and CDR2: SGHAT and FQNNGV. J gave up 0 bases and V 5 bases, and 10 bases lay outside the gene matches. CDR3 amino acids: CASSPFPSGASYEQYF. CDR3 sequence (DNA): TGTGCCAGCAGCCCTTTCCCCAGCGGGGCCTCCTACGAGCAGTACTTC. Full variable domain (missing parts from reference TRBV11-2 and TRBJ2-7): EAGVAQSPRYKIIEKRQSVAFWCNPISGHATLYWYQQILGQGPKLLIQFQNNGVVDDSQLPKDRFSAERLKGVDSTLKIQPAKLEDSAVYLCASSPFPSGASYEQYFGPGTRLTVT.

This chain uses TRBV11-1 with TRBJ2-5; a possible D gene is TRBD2 (5 bases). Trimming stripped 5 bases from V and 5 bases from J, with 18 bases between. The CDR3 consists of 15 residues. Per the germline V gene, CDR1 is SGHAT and CDR2 is FQDESV (reference sequence). CDR3 in DNA: TGTGCCAGCAGCGTGGGCGCCAGCGGTTGGGAGACCCAGTACTTC. It yields the protein CASSVGASGWETQYF.

The chain uses TRBV2 and TRBJ1-1, with D maybe TRBD1 (5 bases). Trimming pared 4 bases from V and 5 bases from J, leaving 14 bases between. Germline CDR1 is SNHLY and CDR2 is FYNNEI. The CDR3 consists of 14 residues. The CDR3 loop reads CASSAGLRGTEAFF. The CDR3 DNA follows: TGTGCCAGCAGTGCGGGACTACGGGGGACTGAAGCTTTCTTT.

The chain carries TRBV7-2 and TRBJ2-3; 9 bases fit TRBD2. The V and J ends lost 5 bases and 1 base, in that order; junction bases with no gene match: 1. The CDR3 contains 14 residues. The germline gives CDR1 SGHTA, CDR2 FQGNSA. The chain's CDR3 is CASSPSGGTDTQYF. The DNA of the CDR3 is TGTGCCAGCAGCCCTAGCGGGGGCACAGATACGCAGTATTTT. Full variable domain (remainder filled in from reference TRBV7-2 and TRBJ2-3): GAGVSQSPSNKVTEKGKDVELRCDPISGHTALYWYRQSLGQGLEFLIYFQGNSAPDKSGLPSDRFSAERTGGSVSTLTIQRTQQEDSAVYLCASSPSGGTDTQYFGPGTRLTVL.

The chain recombines TRBV7-9 with TRBJ1-5; the D gene is possibly TRBD1 (6 bases). This CDR3 is built from 14 residues. CDR1 is SEHNR and CDR2 is FQNEAQ in the germline V gene (reference sequence). The ends were cut back, 3 bases at V and 7 bases at J, with 13 bases in the middle. The CDR3 DNA is TGTGCCAGCAGCTTTAGTGGGGGCCCCCAGCCCCAGCATTTT. Protein product: CASSFSGGPQPQHF.

About this clone itself: One junction end disagrees with the germline gene, perhaps due to a read error. The chain couples TRBV7-7 to TRBJ2-1; TRBD2 aligns across 10 bases. From germline, CDR1 is SSHAT and CDR2 FNYEAQ (reference sequence). The CDR3 runs to 15 residues. Written as DNA, the CDR3 is TGTGCTAGCAGCTTGGCCCTAGCGGGGGCCAATGAGCAGTTCTTC. Its translation: CASSLALAGANEQFF.

This chain connects TRBV5-1 to TRBJ2-7; tentative D call: TRBD2 (7 bases). V gave up 2 bases and J gave up 0 bases, with 9 bases separating them. Germline values: CDR1 SGHRS, CDR2 YFSETQ. This CDR3 comprises 14 residues. The CDR3 sequence is CASSFRGGSYEQYF. The CDR3 nucleotides are TGCGCCAGCAGCTTTAGGGGGGGCTCCTACGAGCAGTACTTC.

V and J are TRBV19 and TRBJ1-2; D is perhaps TRBD1 (6 bases). The CDR3 runs to 13 residues. V shed 4 bases and J shed 7 bases, with 13 bases lying between them. Germline V gene lookup returns CDR1 LNHDA and CDR2 SQIVND (reference sequence). The chain's CDR3 is CASSRSGVRGYTF. In DNA form, the CDR3 reads TGTGCCAGTAGTAGGTCAGGGGTACGTGGCTACACCTTC.

CDR3 region: CASLRQGEETQYF. CDR3 coding DNA: TGTGCCTCCCTCCGTCAAGGGGAAGAGACCCAGTACTTC. J is TRBJ2-5 and V is TRBV28; D possibly corresponds to TRBD1 (5 bases). Germline V lookup: CDR1 MDHEN, CDR2 SYDVKM. The CDR3 runs 13 residues. V was shortened by 11 bases and J by 3 bases, with 16 bases between the two germline ends. Complete variable domain (other parts from reference TRBV28 and TRBJ2-5): DVKVTQSSRYLVKRTGEKVFLECVQDMDHENMFWYRQDPGLGLRLIYFSYDVKMKEKGDIPEGYSVSREKKERFSLILESASTNQTSMYLCASLRQGEETQYFGPGTRLLVL.

The rearrangement links TRBV27 to TRBJ1-2, with D possibly TRBD1 on 6 matching bases. The V end was cut by 4 bases, the J end by 5 bases, with 11 bases between. Germline CDR1 reads MNHEY; CDR2 reads SMNVEV (reference sequence). The CDR3 spans 13 residues. CDR3 region: CASSSHREYGYTF. The CDR3 DNA follows: TGTGCCAGCAGTTCGCACAGGGAATATGGCTACACCTTC.

The chain has TRBV28 and TRBJ1-1; D is uncertain. The germline V gene encodes CDR1 MDHEN and CDR2 SYDVKM. V was clipped by 3 bases and J by 5 bases, with 7 bases between them. CDR3 length: 12 amino acids. The DNA of the CDR3 is TGTGCCAGCAGTTTGTCGGGGACTGAAGCTTTCTTT. It codes for CASSLSGTEAFF. Full variable domain (missing parts from reference TRBV28 and TRBJ1-1): DVKVTQSSRYLVKRTGEKVFLECVQDMDHENMFWYRQDPGLGLRLIYFSYDVKMKEKGDIPEGYSVSREKKERFSLILESASTNQTSMYLCASSLSGTEAFFGQGTRLTVV.

The count of this clone is one. The J gene is TRBJ2-7, the V gene TRBV20-1, with no clear D. V was cut by 5 bases and J by 4 bases, with 3 bases left in between. The CDR3 consists of 9 residues. Germline values: CDR1 DFQATT, CDR2 SNEGSKA (reference sequence). The CDR3 is CSASYEQYF. The CDR3 DNA sequence: TGCAGTGCTTCTTACGAGCAGTACTTC.

V gene TRBV4-1 combines with J gene TRBJ1-1, with D uncertain. This CDR3 is 15 amino acids long. The V gene's germline CDR1 is MGHRA and CDR2 YSYEKL. Trimming left V 1 base short and J 5 bases short, with 14 bases between. The CDR3 nucleotides read TGCGCCAGCAGCCAAGTAGGAGGGTTGTGGACTGAAGCTTTCTTT. It encodes CASSQVGGLWTEAFF.

V gene TRBV30 combines with J gene TRBJ1-6; perhaps TRBD1 as D (6 bases). The CDR3 consists of 15 residues. The germline V and J ends were trimmed by 3 bases and 4 bases, with 13 bases remaining between them. CDR1 is GTSNPN and CDR2 is SVGIG in the germline V gene (reference sequence). The CDR3 bases are TGTGCCTGGAGACGGCAGGGGAAATATAATTCACCCCTCCACTTT. Translation gives CAWRRQGKYNSPLHF.

The chain couples TRBV6-1 to TRBJ1-1; D uncertain. Deletions cut 4 bases from V and 0 bases from J, with 6 bases between. CDR1 and CDR2 from the germline V gene are MNHNS and SASEGT. The CDR3 totals 13 residues. CDR3 nucleotides: TGTGCCAGCAGTGGAGTCGTGAACACTGAAGCTTTCTTT. It codes for CASSGVVNTEAFF.

The rearrangement joins TRBV5-6 to TRBJ2-2; 7 bases agree with TRBD1. The CDR3 runs 15 residues. V dropped 4 bases and J dropped 2; count of bases not matched to a gene: 5. The germline V gene has CDR1 SGHDT and CDR2 YYEEEE. Written as DNA, the CDR3 is TGTGCCAGCAGCAAACAGGGGCGAAACACCGGGGAGCTGTTTTTT. It encodes CASSKQGRNTGELFF.

V is TRBV5-1 and J is TRBJ2-5, with D possibly matching TRBD1 (5 bases). CDR3 size: 16 residues. The V gene's germline CDR1 is SGHRS and CDR2 YFSETQ. With 1 base removed from V and 5 bases from J, the gap between germline ends came to 18 bases. DNA for the CDR3: TGCGCCAGCAGCTTGACAGGATCTACAAATGGGGAGACCCAGTACTTC. Protein: CASSLTGSTNGETQYF. Full variable domain (remainder filled in from reference TRBV5-1 and TRBJ2-5): KAGVTQTPRYLIKTRGQQVTLSCSPISGHRSVSWYQQTPGQGLQFLFEYFSETQRNKGNFPGRFSGRQFSNSRSEMNVSTLELGDSALYLCASSLTGSTNGETQYFGPGTRLLVL.

V and J are TRBV9 and TRBJ2-4, with 11 nucleotides matching TRBD1. Germline V gene sequence: CDR1 SGDLS, CDR2 YYNGEE. The CDR3 has 17 residues. V gave up 3 bases and J gave up 0 bases; unmatched junction bases: 5. CDR3 in DNA: TGTGCCAGCAGCGAGGACAGGGGGCGCGAAGCCAAAAACATTCAGTACTTC. Protein sequence: CASSEDRGREAKNIQYF.

The chain combines TRBV9 with TRBJ1-1; D gene uncertain. Germline CDR1 reads SGDLS; CDR2 reads YYNGEE. Trimming left V 2 bases short and J 1 base short, with 6 bases between. The length of the CDR3 is 13 residues. This CDR3 is CASSVLQNTEAFF. The CDR3 DNA is TGTGCCAGCAGCGTGTTACAGAACACTGAAGCTTTCTTT.

V is TRBV29-1 and J is TRBJ1-2, with TRBD1 matching over 7 bases. Germline CDR1 is SQVTM and CDR2 is ANQGSEA. This CDR3 is 14 amino acids long. V shed 6 bases and J 5 bases; nucleotides not matched to a gene: 12. CDR3 DNA sequence: TGCAGCGTGGAAAAGGGGGCAGAGAAGTATGGCTACACCTTC. Translating gives CSVEKGAEKYGYTF.

A single count supports this clone. V usage is TRBV4-1 and J usage is TRBJ2-7, with 8 bases matching TRBD1. CDR1 and CDR2 (germline): MGHRA, YSYEKL. Unmatched junction bases numbered 5, after V lost 0 bases and J lost 1 base. The CDR3 covers 16 residues. The DNA of the CDR3 is TGCGCCAGCAGCCAAGAAGTAGGACAGGGTTCCTACGAGCAGTACTTC. This sequence encodes CASSQEVGQGSYEQYF.

This chain connects TRBV11-2 to TRBJ2-5; D gene unclear. CDR1 and CDR2 from the germline V gene are SGHAT and FQNNGV. CDR3 length equals 14 residues. V dropped 0 bases and J dropped 1 base, with 6 bases sitting between them. In DNA, the CDR3 is TGTGCCAGCAGCTTAGAGCCGGTCCAAGAGACCCAGTACTTC. It translates to CASSLEPVQETQYF.

This clone occurred a few times. This chain uses TRBV5-6 with TRBJ2-5; D is undetermined. In germline, CDR1 is SGHDT, CDR2 YYEEEE. The CDR3 has 14 residues. Trimming left V 0 bases short and J 2 bases short, with 8 bases between. The CDR3 loop reads CASSLVQTQETQYF. The CDR3 nucleotides are TGTGCCAGCAGCTTGGTTCAGACTCAAGAGACCCAGTACTTC.